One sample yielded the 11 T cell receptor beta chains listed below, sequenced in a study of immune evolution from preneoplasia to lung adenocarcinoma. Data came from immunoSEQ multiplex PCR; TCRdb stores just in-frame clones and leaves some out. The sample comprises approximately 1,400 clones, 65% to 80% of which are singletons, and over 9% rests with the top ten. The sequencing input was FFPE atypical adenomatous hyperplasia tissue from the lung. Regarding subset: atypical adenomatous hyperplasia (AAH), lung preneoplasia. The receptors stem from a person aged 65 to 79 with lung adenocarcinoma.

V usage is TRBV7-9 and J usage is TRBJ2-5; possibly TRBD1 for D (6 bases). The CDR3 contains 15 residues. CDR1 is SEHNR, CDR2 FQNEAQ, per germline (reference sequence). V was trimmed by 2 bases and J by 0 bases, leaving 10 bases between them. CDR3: CASSLITGHQETQYF. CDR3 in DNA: TGTGCCAGCAGCTTAATCACAGGGCACCAAGAGACCCAGTACTTC.

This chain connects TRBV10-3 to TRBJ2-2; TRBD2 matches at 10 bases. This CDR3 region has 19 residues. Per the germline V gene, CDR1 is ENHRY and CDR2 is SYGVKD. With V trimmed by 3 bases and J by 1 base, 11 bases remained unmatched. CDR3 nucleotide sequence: TGTGCCATCAGTGAAACTCGAGCCGGGACTAGCGTGAACACCGGGGAGCTGTTTTTT. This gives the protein CAISETRAGTSVNTGELFF.

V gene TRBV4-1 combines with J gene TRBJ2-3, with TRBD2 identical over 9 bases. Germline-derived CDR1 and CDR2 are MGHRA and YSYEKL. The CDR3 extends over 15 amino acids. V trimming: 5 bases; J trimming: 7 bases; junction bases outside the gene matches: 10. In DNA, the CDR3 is TGCGCCAGCAGCAGGCGGGAGGGAGGGGAGTATACGCAGTATTTT. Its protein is CASSRREGGEYTQYF.

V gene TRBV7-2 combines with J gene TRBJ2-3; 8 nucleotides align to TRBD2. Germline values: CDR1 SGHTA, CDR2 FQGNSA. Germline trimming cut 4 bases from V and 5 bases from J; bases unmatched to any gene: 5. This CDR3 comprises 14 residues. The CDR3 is CASSSSGLVDTQYF. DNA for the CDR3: TGTGCCAGCAGCTCATCGGGACTAGTAGATACGCAGTATTTT.

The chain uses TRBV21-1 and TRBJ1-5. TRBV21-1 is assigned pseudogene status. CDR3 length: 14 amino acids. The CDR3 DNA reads TGTGCCAGCAGCAAAGGCCGAAGAGGGCAGCCCCAGCATTTT. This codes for CASSKGRRGQPQHF.

In DNA form, the CDR3 reads TGTGCCAGCAGCTCTTGGACTAGCGGGAGCCCAGATACGCAGTATTTT. It translates to CASSSWTSGSPDTQYF. This chain links TRBV7-9 with TRBJ2-3; 13 bases fit TRBD2. The CDR3 has 16 amino acids. Germline V gene lookup returns CDR1 SEHNR and CDR2 FQNEAQ (reference sequence). V trimming: 4 bases; J trimming: 4 bases; junction bases outside the gene matches: 5.

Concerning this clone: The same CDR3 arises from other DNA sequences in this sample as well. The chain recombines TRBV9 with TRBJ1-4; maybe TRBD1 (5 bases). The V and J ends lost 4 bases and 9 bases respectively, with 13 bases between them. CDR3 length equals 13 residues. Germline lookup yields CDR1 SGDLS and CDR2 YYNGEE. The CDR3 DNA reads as TGTGCCAGCAGCCTTGACGGGGGACAAAAACTGTTTTTT. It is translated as CASSLDGGQKLFF.

The CDR3 loop reads CASSQGQGDSPLHF. In DNA, the CDR3 is TGCGCCAGCAGCCAGGGGCAGGGGGACTCACCCCTCCACTTT. The chain uses TRBV4-1 and TRBJ1-6, with 7 bases matching TRBD1. This CDR3 spans 14 amino acids. Trimming removed 3 bases from V and 10 bases from J; junction bases left unmatched: 6. Germline CDR1 MGHRA, CDR2 YSYEKL.

Here the CDR3 DNA reads TGTGCCAGCAGCTTGTCCGGCAGGGGGGACACTGAAGCTTTCTTT. The encoded protein is CASSLSGRGDTEAFF. The chain employs TRBV5-4 and TRBJ1-1; 7 positions match TRBD1. In germline, CDR1 is SGHNT, CDR2 YYREEE (reference sequence). J gave up 3 bases and V 1 base, and 6 bases lay outside the gene matches. This CDR3 is 15 amino acids long.

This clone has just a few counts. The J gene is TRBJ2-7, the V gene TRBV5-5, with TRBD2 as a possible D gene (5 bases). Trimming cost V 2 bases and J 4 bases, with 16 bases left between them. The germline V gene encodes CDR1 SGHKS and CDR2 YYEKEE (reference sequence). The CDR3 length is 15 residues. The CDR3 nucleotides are TGTGCCAGCAGCTTCAGGCTGGGAGAAGAATACGAGCAGTACTTC. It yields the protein CASSFRLGEEYEQYF.

The CDR3 here is CASSLGTGYQETQYF. In DNA, the CDR3 is TGTGCCAGCAGCTTAGGAACGGGGTACCAAGAGACCCAGTACTTC. The gene calls are TRBV11-3 and TRBJ2-5; D may be TRBD2 (5 bases). V was pared by 1 base and J by 0 bases, with 9 bases between. This CDR3 comprises 15 residues. Germline CDR1 reads SGHNT; CDR2 reads YENEEA. Full variable domain (remainder filled in from reference TRBV11-3 and TRBJ2-5): EAGVVQSPRYKIIEKKQPVAFWCNPISGHNTLYWYLQNLGQGPELLIRYENEEAVDDSQLPKDRFSAERLKGVDSTLKIQPAELGDSAVYLCASSLGTGYQETQYFGPGTRLLVL.